This T cell receptor beta chain is from a study of regulatory T cells in long-lasting Graves disease. Study overall: The definition of persistent Graves' disease was over 5 years of antithyroid drugs with positive TSH receptor antibodies.

Library construction for TCR beta used iRepertoire HTBI primers and Arm-PCR of CDR3 regions. In TCRdb, the multiplex PCR reads were re-called with MiXCR into one record per CDR3 protein. The sample holds some 370,000 distinct CDR3 sequences; roughly 25% are singletons and the top ten take 25% to 35%. CDR3 length equals 16 residues. CDR1 and CDR2 from the germline V gene are LGHDT and YNNKEL (reference sequence). The junction had 9 bases not matched to a gene; V was cut back by 4 bases and J by 3 bases. Whole-study results and caveats: Public clonotype sharing was higher in persistent than newly diagnosed patients.

As for this clonotype: Its antigen is not identified.

As to time point: persistent/refractory GD, antithyroid drugs over 5 years with positive TRAb. PBMCs were the source of the RNA used for TCR sequencing. This TCR came from a woman aged 40 to 50 with Graves disease. The chain uses TRBV3-1 and TRBJ2-1; 7 bases line up with TRBD2. Sequenced here: peripheral blood mononuclear cells (PBMCs), sampled when the disease was refractory, from a patient treated with antithyroid drugs. Here the CDR3 DNA reads TGTGCCAGCAGCCCCTCCCTAGCGGAAGTCTACAATGAGCAGTTCTTC. This sequence encodes CASSPSLAEVYNEQFF.